This TCR beta chain was captured in a study of T cells in Graves' hyperthyroidism and ophthalmopathy. This clonotype was seen repeatedly, ten times or more. The antigen remains unidentified. Study-level results: Most expanded thyroid clonotypes above 0.001 recurred in blood.

Germline loops: CDR1 LGHDT, CDR2 YNNKEL (reference sequence). The V and J ends lost 0 bases and 4 bases, in that order; junction bases with no gene match: 8. This CDR3 region has 17 residues. Amplified TCR beta CDR3 regions derived from RNA transcripts. Using the HTBI primer set, a first-round RT-PCR was run on the TCR CDR3. Using its own MiXCR run on the multiplex PCR reads, TCRdb lists one record per CDR3 protein. The sample lists fewer than 200,000 distinct CDR3 sequences, approximately 15% occurring once. The V and J genes are TRBV3-1 and TRBJ2-4, with 8 bases that match TRBD1. Sequencing used blood. The clonotype was recovered from a woman in her forties or fifties with Graves' hyperthyroidism. CDR3 region: CASSQDWGTGPKNIQYF. CDR3 DNA sequence: TGTGCCAGCAGCCAAGATTGGGGGACAGGCCCAAAAAACATTCAGTACTTC.